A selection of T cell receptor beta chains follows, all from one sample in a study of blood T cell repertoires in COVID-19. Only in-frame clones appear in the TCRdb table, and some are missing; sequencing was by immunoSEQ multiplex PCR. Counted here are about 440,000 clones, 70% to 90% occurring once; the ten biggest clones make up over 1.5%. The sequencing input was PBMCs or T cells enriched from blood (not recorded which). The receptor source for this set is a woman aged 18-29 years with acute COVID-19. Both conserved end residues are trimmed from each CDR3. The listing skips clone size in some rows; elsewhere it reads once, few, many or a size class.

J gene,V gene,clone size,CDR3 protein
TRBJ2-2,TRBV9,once,ASSVRDSDYSGELF
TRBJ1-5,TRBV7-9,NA,ASSPRGDGNQPQH
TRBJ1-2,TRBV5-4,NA,ASRQGSNYGYT
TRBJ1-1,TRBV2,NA,ASSKGRNTEAF
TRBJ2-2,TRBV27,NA,ASSFPSGRTGELF
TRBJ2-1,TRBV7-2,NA,ASSLNSFQVGNEQF
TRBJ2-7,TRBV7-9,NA,ASSSPGQLYEQY
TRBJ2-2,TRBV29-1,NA,SVTLGGSGELF
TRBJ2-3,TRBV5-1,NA,ASSLIPTDTQY
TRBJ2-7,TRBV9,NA,ASSVTSGTRVEQY
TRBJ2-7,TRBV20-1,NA,SASLAGGLEQY
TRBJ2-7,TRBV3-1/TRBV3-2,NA,ASSHGTRRTWQY
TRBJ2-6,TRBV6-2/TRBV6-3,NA,ASSYIRGQTSSGANVLT
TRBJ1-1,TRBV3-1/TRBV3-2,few,ASSQEGDSEAF
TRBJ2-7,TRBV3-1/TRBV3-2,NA,ASSHKSGRALGEQY
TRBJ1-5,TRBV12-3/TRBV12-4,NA,ASSPQGYQPQH
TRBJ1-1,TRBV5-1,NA,ASSGMDRGMNTEAF
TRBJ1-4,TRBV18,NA,ASSLSPGQGRSTNEKLF
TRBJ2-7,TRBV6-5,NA,ASGRAGGTYEQY
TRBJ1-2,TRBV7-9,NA,ASSLGDRGHVGYT
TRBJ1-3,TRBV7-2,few,ASSPSGGTGNTIY
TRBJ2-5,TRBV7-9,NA,ASSLVATVQETQY
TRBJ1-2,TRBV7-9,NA,ASSLVPGSEGYT
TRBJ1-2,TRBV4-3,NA,ASSQSLGVNYGYT
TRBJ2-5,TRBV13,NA,ASSLGPSGDQETQY
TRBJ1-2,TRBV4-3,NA,ASSQDSGGGYGYT
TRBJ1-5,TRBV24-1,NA,ATSDLGNRGYPSPQH
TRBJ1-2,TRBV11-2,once,ASSLMTESYGYT
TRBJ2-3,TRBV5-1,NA,ASSFDSGGWGSTDTQY
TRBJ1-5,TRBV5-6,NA,ASSSGANQPQH
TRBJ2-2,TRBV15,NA,ATSRGQGELF
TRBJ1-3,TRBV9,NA,ASSSRGGVDTIY
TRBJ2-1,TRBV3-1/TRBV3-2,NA,ASSLGQGLWNEQF
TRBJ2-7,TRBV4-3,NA,ASSQGLGLGSYEQY
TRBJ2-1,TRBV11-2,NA,ASSWAGPQF
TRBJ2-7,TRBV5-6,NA,ASTDRGYEQY
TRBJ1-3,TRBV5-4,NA,ASRHQGVSGNTIY
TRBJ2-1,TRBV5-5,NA,ASSRDRGSYNEQF
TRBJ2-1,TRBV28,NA,AIATLAGGGNEQF
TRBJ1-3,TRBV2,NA,ATQSGNTIY
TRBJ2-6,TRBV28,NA,ASMDSSAGANVLT
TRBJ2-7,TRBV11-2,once,ASSRLAGVREQY
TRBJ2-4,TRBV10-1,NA,ASSGGLAKNIQY
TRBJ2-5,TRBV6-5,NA,ASSYYPEPRGETQY
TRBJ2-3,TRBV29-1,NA,SVEAGPGDTQY
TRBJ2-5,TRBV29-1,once,SVQRGGTQETQY
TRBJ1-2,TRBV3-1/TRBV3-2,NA,ASSQGDRGARGYT
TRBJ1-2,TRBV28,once,ASSLSGTGLYGYT
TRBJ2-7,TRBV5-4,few,ASSTQGRSIIEQY
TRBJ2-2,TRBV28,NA,ASSLRPSGGSKMQNTGELF
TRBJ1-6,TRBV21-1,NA,ASSNRFRSSPLH
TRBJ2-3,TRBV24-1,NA,ATSDPGQDSTDTQY
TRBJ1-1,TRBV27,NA,ASALGGVNTEAF